Below, one T cell receptor (beta chain) is given with its context. Its antigen is not identified. CDR3 length: 15 amino acids. Looked up from germline, CDR1 is MNHEY and CDR2 is SMNVEV (reference sequence). V trimming: 4 bases; J trimming: 2 bases; junction bases outside the gene matches: 8. These data come from a study of blood T cells in healthy people across ages. Notes on the study in general: As age increased, TCR beta diversity per million T cells fell in a roughly linear fashion. Samples with more naive T cells showed higher observed beta diversity.

Using a J-beta primer mix together with a sample-barcoded 5' primer, a second PCR was run for about 7 to 12 cycles. Carrying 12 random nucleotides, a template-switch adaptor labeled each individual cDNA molecule. TCRdb itself ran the 5' RACE reads through MiXCR, one entry per CDR3 protein. The repertoire includes some 640,000 distinct CDR3 sequences, 49% of them detected once, and roughly 30% sits in the top ten. The chain carries TRBV27 and TRBJ2-7; TRBD1 matches 7 bases. The sequenced sample consisted of blood. The sequence derives from a woman aged 60-75 years in good health. The CDR3 nucleotides read TGTGCCAGCAGTTCAGAACAGGGGACCGCCTACGAGCAGTACTTC. Its translation is CASSSEQGTAYEQYF.